This is a list of T cell receptor beta chains from one sample in a study of blood T cells in healthy people across ages. TCRdb processed the 5' RACE reads anew with MiXCR; each CDR3 protein has one entry. The sample has around 1,100,000 distinct CDR3 sequences, approximately 38% seen once. Sequenced: blood. The receptors derive from a man aged 18 to 29 in good health. Both conserved end residues are part of each CDR3.

TRBJ2-3 | 14 | TRBV12-3/TRBV12-4 | CASSSGQGTDMQYF
TRBJ1-4 | 15 | TRBV3-1 | CASSQEGLRDEKLFF
TRBJ1-2 | 14 | TRBV25-1 | CASSEYGGVYGYTF
TRBJ1-1 | 14 | TRBV7-9 | CASSARQESTEAFF
TRBJ2-2 | 15 | TRBV2 | CASSEVRARAGELFF
TRBJ1-5 | 13 | TRBV20-1 | CSARTQANQPQHF
TRBJ2-1 | 12 | TRBV5-4 | CASCHYQEEQFF
TRBJ2-4 | 15 | TRBV7-8 | CASSLGAPGENIQYF
TRBJ1-2 | 14 | TRBV11-2 | CASSFGPLPLGYTF
TRBJ2-1 | 17 | TRBV20-1 | CSARVRGSLGSYNEQFF
TRBJ1-1 | 16 | TRBV7-2 | CASSPGVRRLNTEAFF
TRBJ1-2 | 14 | TRBV4-2 | CASSQEADNYGYTF
TRBJ2-1 | 17 | TRBV9 | CASSAPGTSGVYNEQFF
- | 15 | TRBV7-8 | CASSLTSGTNHEQYF
TRBJ2-1 | 15 | TRBV6-4 | CASSDIPSGGTEQFF
- | 17 | TRBV5-1 | CASSWGLVAGSYNEQYF
TRBJ1-2 | 17 | TRBV9 | CASSDRAERGPGYGYTF
TRBJ1-5 | 13 | TRBV3-1 | CASSQTTNQPQHF
TRBJ1-2 | 13 | TRBV27 | CASSASGLYGYTF
TRBJ1-2 | 17 | TRBV20-1 | CSARDLTETGRDYGYTF
- | 17 | TRBV21-1 | CASSKALGGASYNEQYF
TRBJ2-5 | 13 | TRBV28 | CASRLEGWETQYF
TRBJ1-4 | 14 | TRBV2 | CASHLTGSNEKLFF
- | 15 | TRBV3-1 | CASSQVGTGAIEQYF
TRBJ1-1 | 11 | TRBV20-1 | CSARDQVVAFF
TRBJ2-3 | 16 | TRBV20-1 | CSANLVGTKSTDTQYF
TRBJ2-3 | 15 | TRBV6-2/TRBV6-3 | CASSYGLEGTDTQYF
TRBJ2-1 | 16 | TRBV9 | CPSSTTSGGSHNEQFF
TRBJ2-1 | 16 | TRBV6-5 | CASSYGPSGGYNEQFF
TRBJ2-4 | 15 | TRBV25-1 | CASSQTQNVKNIRYF
TRBJ1-1 | 15 | TRBV20-1 | CSGGRRAGRNTEAFF
TRBJ2-1 | 12 | TRBV7-6 | CASSFRWNEQFF
TRBJ2-5 | 15 | TRBV4-3 | CASSQNPGGEETQYF
TRBJ2-7 | 19 | TRBV2 | CASSEGGGFALPKAYEQYF
TRBJ2-2 | 15 | TRBV20-1 | CSARSGAANTGELFF
TRBJ1-2 | 18 | TRBV2 | CASSEITSRTQNNYGYTF